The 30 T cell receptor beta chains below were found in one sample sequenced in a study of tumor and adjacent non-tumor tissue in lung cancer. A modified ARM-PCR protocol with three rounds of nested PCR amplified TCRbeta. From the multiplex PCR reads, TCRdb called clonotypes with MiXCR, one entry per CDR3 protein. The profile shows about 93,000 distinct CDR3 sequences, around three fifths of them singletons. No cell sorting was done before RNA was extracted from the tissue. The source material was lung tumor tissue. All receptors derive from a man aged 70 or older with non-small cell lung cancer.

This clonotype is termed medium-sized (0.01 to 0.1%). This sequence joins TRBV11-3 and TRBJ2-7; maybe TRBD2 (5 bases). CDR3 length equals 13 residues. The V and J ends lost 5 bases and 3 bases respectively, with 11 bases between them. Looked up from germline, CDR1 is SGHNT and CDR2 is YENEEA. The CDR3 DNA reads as TGTGCCAGCAGCGCCGGGAACAACTACGAGCAGTACTTC. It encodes CASSAGNNYEQYF.

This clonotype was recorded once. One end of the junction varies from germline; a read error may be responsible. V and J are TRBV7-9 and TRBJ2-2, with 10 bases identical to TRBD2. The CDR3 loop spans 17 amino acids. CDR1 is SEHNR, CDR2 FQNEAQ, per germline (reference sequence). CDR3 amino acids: CTSREGLAEKNTGELFF. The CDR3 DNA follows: TGTACCAGCAGAGAAGGACTAGCGGAGAAGAATACCGGGGAGCTGTTTTTT.

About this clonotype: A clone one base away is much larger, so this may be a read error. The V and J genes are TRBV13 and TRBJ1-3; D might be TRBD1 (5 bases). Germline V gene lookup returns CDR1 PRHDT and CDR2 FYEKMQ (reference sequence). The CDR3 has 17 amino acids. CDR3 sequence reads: CASSPWGSVRSENTIYF. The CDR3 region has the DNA TGTGCCAGCAGCCCCTGGGGCAGCGTACGCTCTGAAAACACCATATATTTT.

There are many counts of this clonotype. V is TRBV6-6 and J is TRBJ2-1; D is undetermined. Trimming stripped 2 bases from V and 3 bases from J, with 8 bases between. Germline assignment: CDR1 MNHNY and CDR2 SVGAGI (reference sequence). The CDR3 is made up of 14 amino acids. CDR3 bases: TGTGCCAGCAGTTACCCGATCAGCTACAATGAGCAGTTCTTC. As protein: CASSYPISYNEQFF.

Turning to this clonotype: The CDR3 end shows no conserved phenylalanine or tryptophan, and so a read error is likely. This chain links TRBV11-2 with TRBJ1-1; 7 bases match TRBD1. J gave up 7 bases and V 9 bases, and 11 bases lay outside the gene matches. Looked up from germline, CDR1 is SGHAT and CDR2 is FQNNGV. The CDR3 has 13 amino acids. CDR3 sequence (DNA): TGTGCCAGTAGACACAGGGGCAATGATGAAGCTTTCATT. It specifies CASRHRGNDEAFI.

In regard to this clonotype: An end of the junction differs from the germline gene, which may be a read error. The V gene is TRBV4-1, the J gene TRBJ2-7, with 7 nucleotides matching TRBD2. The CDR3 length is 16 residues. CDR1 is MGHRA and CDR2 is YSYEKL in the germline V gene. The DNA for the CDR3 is TGCCCCAGCAGCCAAGATCGGGTAGCGGGCTACTATGAGCAGTATTTC. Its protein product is CPSSQDRVAGYYEQYF.

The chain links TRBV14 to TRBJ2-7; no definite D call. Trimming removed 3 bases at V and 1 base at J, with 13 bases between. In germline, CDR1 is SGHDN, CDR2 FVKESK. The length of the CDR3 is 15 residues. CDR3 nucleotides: TGTGCCAGCAGCCAGGTGGGGTTCTATTCCTACGAGCAGTACTTC. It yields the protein CASSQVGFYSYEQYF.

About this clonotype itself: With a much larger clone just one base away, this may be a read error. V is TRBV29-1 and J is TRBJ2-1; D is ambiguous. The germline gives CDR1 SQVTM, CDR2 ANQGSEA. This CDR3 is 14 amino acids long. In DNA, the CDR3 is TGCAGCGTTGAACAAATAGCCTCCTTCAATGAGCAGTTCTTC. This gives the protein CSVEQIASFNEQFF.

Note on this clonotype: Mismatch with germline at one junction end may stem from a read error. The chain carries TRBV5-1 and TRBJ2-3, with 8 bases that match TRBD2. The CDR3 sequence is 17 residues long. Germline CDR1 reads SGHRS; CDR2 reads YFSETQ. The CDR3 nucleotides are TGCGCCAGCAGCTTGGACCCTAGCGGGCCAAGCACAGATACGCTGTATTTT. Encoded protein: CASSLDPSGPSTDTLYF.

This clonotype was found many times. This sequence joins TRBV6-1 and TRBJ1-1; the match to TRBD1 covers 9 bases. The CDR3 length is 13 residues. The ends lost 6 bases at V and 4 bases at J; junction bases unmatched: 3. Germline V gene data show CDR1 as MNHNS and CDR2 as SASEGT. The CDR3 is CASRGQGGTEAFF. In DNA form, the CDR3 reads TGTGCCAGCAGGGGACAGGGAGGCACTGAAGCTTTCTTT.

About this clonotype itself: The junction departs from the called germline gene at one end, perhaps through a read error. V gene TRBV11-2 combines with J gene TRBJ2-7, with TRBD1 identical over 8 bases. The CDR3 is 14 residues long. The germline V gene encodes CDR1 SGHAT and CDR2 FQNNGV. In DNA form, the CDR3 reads TGTGCCTGCAGCACACGGACAGGGATGAACGAGCAGTACTTC. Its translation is CACSTRTGMNEQYF.

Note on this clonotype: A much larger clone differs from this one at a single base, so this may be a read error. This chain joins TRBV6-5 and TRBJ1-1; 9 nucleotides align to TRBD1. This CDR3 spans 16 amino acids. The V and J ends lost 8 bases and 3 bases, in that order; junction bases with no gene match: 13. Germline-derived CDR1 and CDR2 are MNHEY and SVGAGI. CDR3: CASVLEGQGRYTEAFF. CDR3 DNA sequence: TGTGCCAGCGTTCTGGAAGGACAGGGGCGCTACACTGAAGCTTTCTTT.

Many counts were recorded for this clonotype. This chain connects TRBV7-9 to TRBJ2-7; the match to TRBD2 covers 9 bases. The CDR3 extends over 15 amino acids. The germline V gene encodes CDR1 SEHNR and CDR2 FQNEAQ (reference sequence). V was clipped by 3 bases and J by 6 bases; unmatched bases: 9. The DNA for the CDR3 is TGTGCCAGCAGCTTTTTTGCGGGAGGGCAGGTCGAGCAGTACTTC. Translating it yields CASSFFAGGQVEQYF. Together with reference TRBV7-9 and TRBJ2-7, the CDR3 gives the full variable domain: DTGVSQNPRHKITKRGQNVTFRCDPISEHNRLYWYRQTLGQGPEFLTYFQNEAQLEKSRLLSDRFSAERPKGSFSTLEIQRTEQGDSAMYLCASSFFAGGQVEQYFGPGTRLTVT.

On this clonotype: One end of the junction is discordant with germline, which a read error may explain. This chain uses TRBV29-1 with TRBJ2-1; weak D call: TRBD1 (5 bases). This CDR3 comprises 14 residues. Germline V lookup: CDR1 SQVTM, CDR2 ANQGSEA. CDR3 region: CSVLIDSSYNEQFF. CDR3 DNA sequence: TGCAGCGTTCTTATAGACAGCTCCTATAATGAGCAGTTCTTC.

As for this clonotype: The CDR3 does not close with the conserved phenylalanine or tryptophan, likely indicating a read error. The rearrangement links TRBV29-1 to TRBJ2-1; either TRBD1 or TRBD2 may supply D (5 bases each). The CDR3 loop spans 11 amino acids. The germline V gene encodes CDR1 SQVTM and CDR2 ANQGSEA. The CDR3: CNTGTGNEQFS. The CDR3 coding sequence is TGCAACACTGGGACCGGCAATGAGCAGTTCTCC.

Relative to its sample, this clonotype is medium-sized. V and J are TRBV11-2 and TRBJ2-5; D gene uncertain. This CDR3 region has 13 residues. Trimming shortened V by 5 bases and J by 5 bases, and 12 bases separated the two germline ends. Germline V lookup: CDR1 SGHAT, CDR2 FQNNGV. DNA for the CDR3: TGTGCCAGCAGCCCTATTCAATTGGAGACCCAGTACTTC. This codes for CASSPIQLETQYF.

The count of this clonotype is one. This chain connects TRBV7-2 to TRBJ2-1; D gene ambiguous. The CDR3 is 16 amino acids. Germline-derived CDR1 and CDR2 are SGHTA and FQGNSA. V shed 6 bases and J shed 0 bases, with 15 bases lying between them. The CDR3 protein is CASRLRPPISYNEQFF. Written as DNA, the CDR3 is TGTGCCAGCAGATTACGTCCTCCGATCTCCTACAATGAGCAGTTCTTC.

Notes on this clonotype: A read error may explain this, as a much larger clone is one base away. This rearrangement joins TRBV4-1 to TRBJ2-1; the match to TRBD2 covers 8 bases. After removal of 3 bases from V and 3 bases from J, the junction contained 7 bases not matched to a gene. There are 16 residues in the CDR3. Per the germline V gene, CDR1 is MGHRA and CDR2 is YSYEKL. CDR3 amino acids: CASSHSLAGIYNEQFF. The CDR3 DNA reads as TGCGCCAGCAGCCATTCCTTAGCGGGGATCTACAATGAGCAGTTCTTC.

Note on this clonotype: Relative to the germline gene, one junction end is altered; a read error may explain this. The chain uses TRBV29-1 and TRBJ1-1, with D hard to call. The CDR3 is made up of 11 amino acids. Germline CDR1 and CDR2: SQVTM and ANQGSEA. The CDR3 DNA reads TGCGGCGTTGGCCCCAGGTTGGGTGCTTTCTTT. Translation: CGVGPRLGAFF.

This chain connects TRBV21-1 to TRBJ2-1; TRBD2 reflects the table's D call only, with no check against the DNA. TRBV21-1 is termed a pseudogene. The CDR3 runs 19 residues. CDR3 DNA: TGTGCCAGCAGCCCCAAGGGGACTAGCGGGGGGAGACCCTACAATGAGCAGTTCTTC. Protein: CASSPKGTSGGRPYNEQFF.

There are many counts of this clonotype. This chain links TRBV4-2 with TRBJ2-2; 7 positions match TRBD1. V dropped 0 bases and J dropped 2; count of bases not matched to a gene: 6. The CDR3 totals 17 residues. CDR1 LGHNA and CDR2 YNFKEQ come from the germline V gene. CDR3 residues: CASSQEVRDRNTGELFF. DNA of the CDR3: TGTGCCAGCAGCCAAGAAGTTCGGGACAGAAACACCGGGGAGCTGTTTTTT.

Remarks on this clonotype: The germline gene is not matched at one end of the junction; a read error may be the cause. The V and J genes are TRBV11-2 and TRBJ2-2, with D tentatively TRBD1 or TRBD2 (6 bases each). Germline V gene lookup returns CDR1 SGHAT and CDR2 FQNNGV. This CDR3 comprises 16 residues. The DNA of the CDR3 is TGTGCAAGCACCTCTGGAGGGGGGACGAACGCCGGGGAGCTGTTTTTT. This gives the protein CASTSGGGTNAGELFF. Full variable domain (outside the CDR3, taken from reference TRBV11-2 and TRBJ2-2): EAGVAQSPRYKIIEKRQSVAFWCNPISGHATLYWYQQILGQGPKLLIQFQNNGVVDDSQLPKDRFSAERLKGVDSTLKIQPAKLEDSAVYLCASTSGGGTNAGELFFGEGSRLTVL.

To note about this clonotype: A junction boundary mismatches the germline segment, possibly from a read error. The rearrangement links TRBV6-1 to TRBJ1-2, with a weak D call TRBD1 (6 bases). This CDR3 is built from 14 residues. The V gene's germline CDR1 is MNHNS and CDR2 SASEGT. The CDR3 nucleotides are TGTGCCAGCGGTGAATGGGGGCCTAACTATGGCTACACATTC. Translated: CASGEWGPNYGYTF.

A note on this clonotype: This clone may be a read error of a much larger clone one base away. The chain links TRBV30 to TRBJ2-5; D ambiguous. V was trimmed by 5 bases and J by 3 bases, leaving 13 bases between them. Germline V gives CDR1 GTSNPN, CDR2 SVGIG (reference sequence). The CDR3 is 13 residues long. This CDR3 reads CAWGLTREETQYF. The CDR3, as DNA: TGTGCCTGGGGGCTCACGCGCGAAGAGACCCAGTACTTC.

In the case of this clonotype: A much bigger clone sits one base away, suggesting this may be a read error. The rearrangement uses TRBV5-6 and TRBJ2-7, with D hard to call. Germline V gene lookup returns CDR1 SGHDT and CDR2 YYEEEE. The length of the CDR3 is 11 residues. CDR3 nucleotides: TGTGGCAGCAGCCGAGAGTACGAGCAGTACTTC. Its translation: CGSSREYEQYF.

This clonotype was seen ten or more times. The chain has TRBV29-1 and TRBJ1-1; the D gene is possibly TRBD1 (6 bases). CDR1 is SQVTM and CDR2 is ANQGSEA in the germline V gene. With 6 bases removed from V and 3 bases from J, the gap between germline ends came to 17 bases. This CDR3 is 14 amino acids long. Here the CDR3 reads CSVLPRGSDTEAFF. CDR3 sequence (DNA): TGCAGCGTCCTCCCCAGGGGTTCGGACACTGAAGCTTTCTTT.

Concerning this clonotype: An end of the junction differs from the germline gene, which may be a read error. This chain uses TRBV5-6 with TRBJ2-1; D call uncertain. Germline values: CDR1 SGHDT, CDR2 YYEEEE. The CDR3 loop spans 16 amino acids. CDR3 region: CASSPVCLSSYNEQSF. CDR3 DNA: TGTGCCAGCAGCCCTGTCTGCTTAAGCTCCTACAATGAGCAGTCCTTC. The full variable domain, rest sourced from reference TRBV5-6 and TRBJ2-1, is DAGVTQSPTHLIKTRGQQVTLRCSPKSGHDTVSWYQQALGQGPQFIFQYYEEEERQRGNFPDRFSGHQFPNYSSELNVNALLLGDSALYLCASSPVCLSSYNEQSFGPGTRLTVL.

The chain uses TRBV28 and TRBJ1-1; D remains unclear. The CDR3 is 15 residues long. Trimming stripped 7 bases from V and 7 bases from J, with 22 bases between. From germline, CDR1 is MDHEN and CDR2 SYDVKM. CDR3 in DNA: TGTGCCAGCACCCCCCCGGTGGGCCGGATCGTTGAAGCTTTCTTT. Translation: CASTPPVGRIVEAFF.

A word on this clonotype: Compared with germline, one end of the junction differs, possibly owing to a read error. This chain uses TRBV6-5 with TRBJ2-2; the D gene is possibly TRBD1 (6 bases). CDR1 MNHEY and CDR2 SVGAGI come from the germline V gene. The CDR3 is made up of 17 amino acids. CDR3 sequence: CASRSGITTGLTGELFF. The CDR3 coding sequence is TGTGCCAGCAGAAGTGGGATCACGACAGGTCTGACCGGGGAACTGTTTTTT.

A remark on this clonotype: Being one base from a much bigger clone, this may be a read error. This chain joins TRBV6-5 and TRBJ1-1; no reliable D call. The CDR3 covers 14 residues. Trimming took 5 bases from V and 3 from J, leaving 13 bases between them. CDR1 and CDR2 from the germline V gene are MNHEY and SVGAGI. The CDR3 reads CASSVSGLDTEAFF. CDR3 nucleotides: TGTGCCAGCAGTGTCTCAGGCCTGGACACTGAAGCTTTCTTT.